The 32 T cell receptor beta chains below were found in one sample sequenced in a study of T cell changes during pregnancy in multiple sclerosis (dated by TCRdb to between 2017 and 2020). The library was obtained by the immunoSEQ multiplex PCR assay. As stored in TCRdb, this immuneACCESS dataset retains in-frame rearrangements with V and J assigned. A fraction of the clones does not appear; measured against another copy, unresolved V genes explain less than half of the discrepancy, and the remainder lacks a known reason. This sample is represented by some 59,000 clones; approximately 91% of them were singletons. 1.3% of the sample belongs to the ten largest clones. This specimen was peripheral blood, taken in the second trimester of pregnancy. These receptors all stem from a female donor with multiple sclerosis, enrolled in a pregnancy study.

CDR3 sequence: CASSSTGGFEKLFF. The CDR3 nucleotides are TGTGCCAGCAGCTCGACAGGGGGCTTTGAAAAACTGTTTTTT. This chain links TRBV7-9 with TRBJ1-4; 10 bases align to TRBD1. V gave up 4 bases and J gave up 7 bases; unmatched junction bases: 3. Per the germline V gene, CDR1 is SEHNR and CDR2 is FQNEAQ (reference sequence). The CDR3 is made up of 14 amino acids.

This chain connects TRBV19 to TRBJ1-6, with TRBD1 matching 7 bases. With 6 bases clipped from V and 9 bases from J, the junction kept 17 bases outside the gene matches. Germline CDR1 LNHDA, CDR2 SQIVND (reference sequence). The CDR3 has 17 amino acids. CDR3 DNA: TGTGCCAGTAGCACCAGGGACGGGACGCCAGGGGGTTCACCCCTCCACTTT. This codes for CASSTRDGTPGGSPLHF.

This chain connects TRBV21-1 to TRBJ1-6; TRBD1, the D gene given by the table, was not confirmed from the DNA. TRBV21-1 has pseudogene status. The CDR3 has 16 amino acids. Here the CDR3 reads CASSKGDRVNNSPLHF. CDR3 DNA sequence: TGTGCCAGCAGCAAGGGGGACAGGGTTAATAATTCACCCCTCCACTTT.

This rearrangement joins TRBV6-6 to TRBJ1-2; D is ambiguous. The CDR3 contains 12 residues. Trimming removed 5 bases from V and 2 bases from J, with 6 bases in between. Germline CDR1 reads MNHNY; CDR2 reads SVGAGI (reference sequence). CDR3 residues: CASSPGNYGYTF. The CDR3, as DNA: TGTGCCAGCAGTCCGGGGAACTATGGCTACACCTTC.

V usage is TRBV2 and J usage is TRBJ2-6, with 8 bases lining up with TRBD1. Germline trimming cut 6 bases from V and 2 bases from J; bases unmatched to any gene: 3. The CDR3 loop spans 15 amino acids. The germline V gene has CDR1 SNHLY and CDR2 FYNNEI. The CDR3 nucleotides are TGTGCCAGCAGCCAGGACAGGGCTGGGGCCAACGTCCTGACTTTC. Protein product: CASSQDRAGANVLTF.

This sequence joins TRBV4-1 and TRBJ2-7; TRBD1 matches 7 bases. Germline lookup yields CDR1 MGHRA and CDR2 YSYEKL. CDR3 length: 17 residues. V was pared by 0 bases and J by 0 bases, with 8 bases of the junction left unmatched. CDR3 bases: TGCGCCAGCAGCCAAGATTTCGAGACAGGGTTCTCCTACGAGCAGTACTTC. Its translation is CASSQDFETGFSYEQYF.

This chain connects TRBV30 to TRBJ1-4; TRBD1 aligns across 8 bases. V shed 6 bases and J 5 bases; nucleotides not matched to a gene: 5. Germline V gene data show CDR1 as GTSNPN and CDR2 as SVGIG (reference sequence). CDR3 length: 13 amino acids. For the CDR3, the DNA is TGTGCCTGTATACAGGGGGGCAATGAAAAACTGTTTTTT. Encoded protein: CACIQGGNEKLFF.

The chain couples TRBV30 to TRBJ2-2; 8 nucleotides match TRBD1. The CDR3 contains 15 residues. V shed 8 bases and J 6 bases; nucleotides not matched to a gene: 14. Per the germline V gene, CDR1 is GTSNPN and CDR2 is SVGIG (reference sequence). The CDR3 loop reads CAVNRDRLSSGELFF. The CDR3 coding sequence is TGTGCCGTCAACCGGGACAGGCTTTCTTCCGGGGAGCTGTTTTTT. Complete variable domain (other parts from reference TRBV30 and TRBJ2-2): SQTIHQWPATLVQPVGSPLSLECTVEGTSNPNLYWYRQAAGRGLQLLFYSVGIGQISSEVPQNLSASRPQDRQFILSSKKLLLSDSGFYLCAVNRDRLSSGELFFGEGSRLTVL.

CDR3 sequence: CASSPQGWNTEAFF. The CDR3 DNA follows: TGTGCCAGCAGCCCACAGGGCTGGAACACTGAAGCTTTCTTT. The genes are TRBV11-3 and TRBJ1-1; D might be TRBD1 (6 bases). V lost 5 bases and J 1 base, leaving 11 bases between the germline ends. CDR3 length: 14 residues. CDR1 and CDR2 (germline): SGHNT, YENEEA. Filled out from reference TRBV11-3 and TRBJ1-1, the complete variable domain reads EAGVVQSPRYKIIEKKQPVAFWCNPISGHNTLYWYLQNLGQGPELLIRYENEEAVDDSQLPKDRFSAERLKGVDSTLKIQPAELGDSAVYLCASSPQGWNTEAFFGQGTRLTVV.

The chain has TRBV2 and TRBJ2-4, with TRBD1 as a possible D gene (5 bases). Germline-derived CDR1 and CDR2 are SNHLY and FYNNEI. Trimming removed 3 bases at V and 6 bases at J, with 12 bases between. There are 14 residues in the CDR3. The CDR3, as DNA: TGTGCCAGCAGTGAGGTCTTGACAGTAAACATTCAGTACTTC. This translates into CASSEVLTVNIQYF.

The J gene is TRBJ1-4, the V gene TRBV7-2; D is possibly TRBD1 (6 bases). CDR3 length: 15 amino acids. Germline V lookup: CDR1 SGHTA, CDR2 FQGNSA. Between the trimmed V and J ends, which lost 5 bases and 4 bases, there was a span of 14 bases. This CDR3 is CASSKNQGSNEKLFF. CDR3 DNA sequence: TGTGCCAGCAGCAAAAATCAGGGGAGTAATGAAAAACTGTTTTTT.

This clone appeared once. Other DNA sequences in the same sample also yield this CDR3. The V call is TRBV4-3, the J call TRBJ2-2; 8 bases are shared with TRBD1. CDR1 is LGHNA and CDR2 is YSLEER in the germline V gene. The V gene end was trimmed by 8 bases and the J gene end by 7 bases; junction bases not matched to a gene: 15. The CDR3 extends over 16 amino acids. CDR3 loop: CASSNLPGGGSGELFF. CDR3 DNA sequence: TGCGCCAGCTCCAACCTACCAGGGGGCGGTAGCGGGGAGCTGTTTTTT.

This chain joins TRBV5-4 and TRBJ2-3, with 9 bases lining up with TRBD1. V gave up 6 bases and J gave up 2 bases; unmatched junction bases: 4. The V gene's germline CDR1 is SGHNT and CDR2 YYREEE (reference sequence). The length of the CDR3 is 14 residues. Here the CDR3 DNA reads TGTGCCAGCAAAAGGGACAGGGACACAGATACGCAGTATTTT. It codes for CASKRDRDTDTQYF.

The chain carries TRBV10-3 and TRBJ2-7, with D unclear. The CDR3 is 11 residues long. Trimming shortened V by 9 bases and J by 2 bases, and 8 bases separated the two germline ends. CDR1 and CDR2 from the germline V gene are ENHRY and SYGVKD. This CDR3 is CAITAAYEQYF. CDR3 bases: TGTGCCATTACAGCTGCCTACGAGCAGTACTTC.

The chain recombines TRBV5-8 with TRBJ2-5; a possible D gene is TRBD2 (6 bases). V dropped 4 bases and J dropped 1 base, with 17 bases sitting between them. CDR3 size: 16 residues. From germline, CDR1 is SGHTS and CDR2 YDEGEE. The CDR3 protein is CASSPGGRLVQETQYF. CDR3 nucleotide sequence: TGTGCCAGCAGCCCTGGGGGGAGACTAGTCCAAGAGACCCAGTACTTC.

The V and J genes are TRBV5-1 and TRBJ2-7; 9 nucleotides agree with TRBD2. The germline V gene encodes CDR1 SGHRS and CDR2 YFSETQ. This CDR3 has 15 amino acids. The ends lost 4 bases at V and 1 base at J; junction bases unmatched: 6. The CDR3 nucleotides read TGCGCCAGCAGCGTACTAGCGGGCCATTCCTACGAGCAGTACTTC. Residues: CASSVLAGHSYEQYF.

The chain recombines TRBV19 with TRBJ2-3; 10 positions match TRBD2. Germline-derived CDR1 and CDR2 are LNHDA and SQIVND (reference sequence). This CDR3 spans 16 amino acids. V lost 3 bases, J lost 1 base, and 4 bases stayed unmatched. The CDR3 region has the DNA TGTGCCAGTAGTATGGCAGGACTAGCGGGCACAGATACGCAGTATTTT. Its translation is CASSMAGLAGTDTQYF.

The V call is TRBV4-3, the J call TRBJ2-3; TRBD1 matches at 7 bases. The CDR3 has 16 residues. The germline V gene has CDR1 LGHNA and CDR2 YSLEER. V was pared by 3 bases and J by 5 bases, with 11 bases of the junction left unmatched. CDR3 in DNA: TGCGCCAGCAGCCATATTCCGACAGGGATGGGAGATACGCAGTATTTT. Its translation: CASSHIPTGMGDTQYF.

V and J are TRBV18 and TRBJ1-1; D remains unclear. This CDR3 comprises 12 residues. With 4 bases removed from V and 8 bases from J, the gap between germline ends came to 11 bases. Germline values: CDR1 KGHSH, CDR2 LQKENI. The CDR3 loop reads CASSLAREEAFF. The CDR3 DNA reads TGTGCCAGCTCACTTGCGAGGGAGGAAGCTTTCTTT.

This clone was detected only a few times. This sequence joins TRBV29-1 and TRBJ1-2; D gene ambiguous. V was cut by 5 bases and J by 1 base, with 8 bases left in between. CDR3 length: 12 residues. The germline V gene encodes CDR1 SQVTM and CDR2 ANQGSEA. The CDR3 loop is CSVYGSNYGYTF. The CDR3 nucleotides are TGCAGCGTTTATGGGAGTAACTATGGCTACACCTTC.

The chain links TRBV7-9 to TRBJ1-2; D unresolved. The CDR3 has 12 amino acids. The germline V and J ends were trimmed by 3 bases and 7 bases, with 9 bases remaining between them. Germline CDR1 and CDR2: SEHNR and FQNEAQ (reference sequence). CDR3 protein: CASSFAVSGYTF. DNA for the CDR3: TGTGCCAGCAGCTTCGCAGTATCTGGCTACACCTTC.

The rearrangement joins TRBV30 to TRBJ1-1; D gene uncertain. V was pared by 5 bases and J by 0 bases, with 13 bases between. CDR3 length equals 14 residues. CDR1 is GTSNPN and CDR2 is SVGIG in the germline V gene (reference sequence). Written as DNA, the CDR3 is TGTGCCTGGCAAAGGGAGACCATGAACACTGAAGCTTTCTTT. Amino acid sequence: CAWQRETMNTEAFF.

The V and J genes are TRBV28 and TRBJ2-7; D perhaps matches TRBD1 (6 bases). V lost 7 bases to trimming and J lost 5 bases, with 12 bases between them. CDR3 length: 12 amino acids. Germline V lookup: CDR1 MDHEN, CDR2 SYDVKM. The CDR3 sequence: CASTEQGHEQYF. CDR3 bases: TGTGCCAGCACCGAACAGGGACACGAGCAGTACTTC.

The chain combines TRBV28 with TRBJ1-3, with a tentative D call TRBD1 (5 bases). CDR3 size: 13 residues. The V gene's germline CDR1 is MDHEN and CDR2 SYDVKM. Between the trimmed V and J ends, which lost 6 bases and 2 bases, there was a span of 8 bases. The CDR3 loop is CASRRGAGNTIYF. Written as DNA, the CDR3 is TGTGCCAGCAGGCGGGGGGCTGGAAACACCATATATTTT.

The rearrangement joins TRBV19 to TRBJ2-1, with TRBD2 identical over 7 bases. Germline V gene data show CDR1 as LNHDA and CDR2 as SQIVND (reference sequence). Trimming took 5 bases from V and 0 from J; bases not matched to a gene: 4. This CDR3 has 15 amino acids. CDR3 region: CASSRAGSSYNEQFF. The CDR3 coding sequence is TGTGCCAGTAGTCGAGCGGGGAGCTCCTACAATGAGCAGTTCTTC.

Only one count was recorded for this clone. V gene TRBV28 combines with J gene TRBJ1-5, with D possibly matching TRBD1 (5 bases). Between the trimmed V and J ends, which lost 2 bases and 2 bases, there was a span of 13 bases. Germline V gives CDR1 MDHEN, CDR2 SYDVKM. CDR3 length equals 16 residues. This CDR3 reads CASSLGGTGRNQPQHF. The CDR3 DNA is TGTGCCAGCAGTTTAGGGGGGACGGGACGCAATCAGCCCCAGCATTTT. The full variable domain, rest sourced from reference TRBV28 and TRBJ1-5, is DVKVTQSSRYLVKRTGEKVFLECVQDMDHENMFWYRQDPGLGLRLIYFSYDVKMKEKGDIPEGYSVSREKKERFSLILESASTNQTSMYLCASSLGGTGRNQPQHFGDGTRLSIL.

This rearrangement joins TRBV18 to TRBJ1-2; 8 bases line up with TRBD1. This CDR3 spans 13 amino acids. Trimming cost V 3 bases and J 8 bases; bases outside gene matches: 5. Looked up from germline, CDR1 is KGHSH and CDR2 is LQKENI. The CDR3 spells CASSPGQVGGYTF. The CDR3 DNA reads TGTGCCAGCTCACCGGGACAGGTTGGAGGCTACACCTTC. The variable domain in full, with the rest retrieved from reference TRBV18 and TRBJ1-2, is NAGVMQNPRHLVRRRGQEARLRCSPMKGHSHVYWYRQLPEEGLKFMVYLQKENIIDESGMPKERFSAEFPKEGPSILRIQQVVRGDSAAYFCASSPGQVGGYTFGSGTRLTVV.

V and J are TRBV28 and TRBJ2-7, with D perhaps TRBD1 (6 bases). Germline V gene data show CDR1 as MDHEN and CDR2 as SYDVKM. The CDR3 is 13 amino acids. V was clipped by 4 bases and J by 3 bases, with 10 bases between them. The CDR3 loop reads CASSSTGFYEQYF. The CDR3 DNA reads TGTGCCAGCAGTTCAACAGGGTTCTACGAGCAGTACTTC. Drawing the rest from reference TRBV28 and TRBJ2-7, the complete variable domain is DVKVTQSSRYLVKRTGEKVFLECVQDMDHENMFWYRQDPGLGLRLIYFSYDVKMKEKGDIPEGYSVSREKKERFSLILESASTNQTSMYLCASSSTGFYEQYFGPGTRLTVT.

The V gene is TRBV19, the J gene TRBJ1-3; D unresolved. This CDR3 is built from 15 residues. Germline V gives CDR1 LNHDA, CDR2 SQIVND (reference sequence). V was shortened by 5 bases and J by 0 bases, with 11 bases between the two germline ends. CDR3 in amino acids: CASSLPGYSGNTIYF. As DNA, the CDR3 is TGTGCCAGTAGTCTCCCGGGGTACTCTGGAAACACCATATATTTT.

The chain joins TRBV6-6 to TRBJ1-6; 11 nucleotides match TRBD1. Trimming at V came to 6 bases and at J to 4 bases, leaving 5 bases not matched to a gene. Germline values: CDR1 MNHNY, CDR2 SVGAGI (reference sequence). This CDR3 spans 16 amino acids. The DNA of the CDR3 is TGTGCCAGCAGCGCCGGGACAGGGGGTTATAATTCACCCCTCCACTTT. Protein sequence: CASSAGTGGYNSPLHF.

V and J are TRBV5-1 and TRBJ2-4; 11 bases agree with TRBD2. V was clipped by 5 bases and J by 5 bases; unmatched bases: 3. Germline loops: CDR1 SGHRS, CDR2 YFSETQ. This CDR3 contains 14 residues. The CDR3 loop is CASRGTSGQNIQYF. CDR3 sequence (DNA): TGCGCCAGCAGGGGGACTAGCGGACAAAACATTCAGTACTTC. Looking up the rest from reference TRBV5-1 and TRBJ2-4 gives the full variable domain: KAGVTQTPRYLIKTRGQQVTLSCSPISGHRSVSWYQQTPGQGLQFLFEYFSETQRNKGNFPGRFSGRQFSNSRSEMNVSTLELGDSALYLCASRGTSGQNIQYFGAGTRLSVL.

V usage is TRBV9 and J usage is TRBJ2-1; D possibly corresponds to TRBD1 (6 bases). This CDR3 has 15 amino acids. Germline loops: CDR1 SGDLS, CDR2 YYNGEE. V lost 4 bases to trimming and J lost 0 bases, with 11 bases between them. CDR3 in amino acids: CASSLTGSSYNEQFF. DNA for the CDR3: TGTGCCAGCAGCCTCACAGGGAGCTCCTACAATGAGCAGTTCTTC.